A single sample gave rise to the 14 T cell receptor beta chains below, sequenced in a study of CD8+ T cells in alopecia areata. Reverse transcription of extracted RNA yielded cDNA, which provided the sequencing template. The protocol was immunoSEQ multiplex PCR, while the TCRdb copy is restricted to in-frame clones and leaves out a portion. Found here are 120,000 or so clones, roughly 69% of them singletons; the top ten hold approximately 2.8%. Sequencing was done on a sample of CD4+ T cells sorted from blood. The receptor set was obtained from a human donor in good health.

The DNA for the CDR3 is TGTGCCAGCGGTGCAACGAGCACAGATACGCAGTATTTT. Residues: CASGATSTDTQYF. The chain couples TRBV25-1 to TRBJ2-3; no definite D call. This CDR3 region has 13 residues. CDR1 is MGHDK and CDR2 is SYGVNS in the germline V gene. V was cut by 8 bases and J by 0 bases, with 9 bases left in between.

This sequence joins TRBV30 and TRBJ1-2; no definite D call. CDR3 size: 13 residues. V was clipped by 3 bases and J by 8 bases, with 16 bases between them. Germline V gene sequence: CDR1 GTSNPN, CDR2 SVGIG (reference sequence). CDR3 residues: CAWRRSPVGGYTF. DNA for the CDR3: TGTGCCTGGAGACGCTCCCCGGTGGGCGGCTACACCTTC. The whole variable domain, remainder taken from reference TRBV30 and TRBJ1-2, is SQTIHQWPATLVQPVGSPLSLECTVEGTSNPNLYWYRQAAGRGLQLLFYSVGIGQISSEVPQNLSASRPQDRQFILSSKKLLLSDSGFYLCAWRRSPVGGYTFGSGTRLTVV.

The rearrangement joins TRBV29-1 to TRBJ2-1; unclear D gene. The CDR3 length is 13 residues. V was cut by 6 bases and J by 0 bases, with 9 bases left in between. Germline V gene data show CDR1 as SQVTM and CDR2 as ANQGSEA. CDR3 sequence reads: CSVGLGSYNEQFF. The CDR3 DNA reads as TGCAGCGTAGGGCTGGGCTCCTACAATGAGCAGTTCTTC.

This CDR3 reads CASSLLAGGEYEQYF. As DNA, the CDR3 is TGCGCCAGCAGCTTGCTAGCGGGGGGCGAATACGAGCAGTACTTC. The chain is built from TRBV5-1 and TRBJ2-7; 11 bases line up with TRBD2. V shed 1 base and J 4 bases; nucleotides not matched to a gene: 4. The CDR3 is 15 residues long. Germline loops: CDR1 SGHRS, CDR2 YFSETQ.

This chain connects TRBV30 to TRBJ1-1, with 7 bases aligning to TRBD1. The V segment lost 7 bases and the J segment 7 bases; nucleotides outside the gene matches: 6. The CDR3 totals 11 residues. CDR1 GTSNPN and CDR2 SVGIG come from the germline V gene (reference sequence). This CDR3 is CASQGTDEAFF. In DNA, the CDR3 is TGTGCCTCACAGGGGACTGATGAAGCTTTCTTT.

The chain is built from TRBV25-1 and TRBJ2-1, with 7 bases fitting TRBD1. The CDR3 totals 15 residues. Germline V gene sequence: CDR1 MGHDK, CDR2 SYGVNS. V lost 3 bases, J lost 1 base, and 3 bases stayed unmatched. The CDR3 DNA sequence: TGTGCCAGCAGTGATCCGGGACAGTCCTACAATGAGCAGTTCTTC. It yields the protein CASSDPGQSYNEQFF.

The chain is built from TRBV18 and TRBJ1-6, with 10 bases lining up with TRBD1. Looked up from germline, CDR1 is KGHSH and CDR2 is LQKENI. The CDR3 consists of 14 residues. V trimming: 6 bases; J trimming: 9 bases; junction bases outside the gene matches: 5. The CDR3 DNA reads as TGTGCCAGCTCTCCCGGGACAGGGGCTTCACCCCTCCACTTT. Translation: CASSPGTGASPLHF.

The CDR3 nucleotides read TGCAGCGTTGGGCAGGGGGTGTTCCAAGAGACCCAGTACTTC. Translation gives CSVGQGVFQETQYF. V is TRBV29-1 and J is TRBJ2-5; 7 nucleotides align to TRBD1. The CDR3 has 14 amino acids. The V segment lost 4 bases and the J segment 1 base; nucleotides outside the gene matches: 6. Germline CDR1 is SQVTM and CDR2 is ANQGSEA.

The chain carries TRBV5-1 and TRBJ2-5; possibly TRBD1 for D (6 bases). This CDR3 comprises 14 residues. Per germline, CDR1 SGHRS and CDR2 YFSETQ. V was shortened by 0 bases and J by 5 bases, with 11 bases between the two germline ends. The CDR3, as DNA: TGCGCCAGCAGCTTGGCGACAGGCCTGGAGACCCAGTACTTC. Residues: CASSLATGLETQYF.

This chain uses TRBV19 with TRBJ2-3, with TRBD2 matching over 9 bases. V shed 7 bases, J shed 0 bases, and the junction held 8 bases outside the gene matches. Germline loops: CDR1 LNHDA, CDR2 SQIVND (reference sequence). This CDR3 is 16 amino acids long. The CDR3 nucleotides read TGTGCCAGTACCCAAGCTAGCGGGGTTAGCACAGATACGCAGTATTTT. This codes for CASTQASGVSTDTQYF. Drawing the rest from reference TRBV19 and TRBJ2-3, the complete variable domain is DGGITQSPKYLFRKEGQNVTLSCEQNLNHDAMYWYRQDPGQGLRLIYYSQIVNDFQKGDIAEGYSVSREKKESFPLTVTSAQKNPTAFYLCASTQASGVSTDTQYFGPGTRLTVL.

The chain links TRBV5-1 to TRBJ2-5; 8 nucleotides agree with TRBD1. Germline lookup yields CDR1 SGHRS and CDR2 YFSETQ. This CDR3 region has 15 residues. The V segment lost 4 bases and the J segment 5 bases; nucleotides outside the gene matches: 10. The CDR3 loop reads CASSEGQEGHETQYF. The CDR3, as DNA: TGCGCCAGCAGCGAGGGACAGGAAGGCCACGAGACCCAGTACTTC.

This clone is medium-sized (0.01 to 0.1%). The chain links TRBV7-9 to TRBJ2-5; D could derive from TRBD1 or TRBD2 (5 bases each). V gave up 4 bases and J gave up 5 bases, with 8 bases separating them. This CDR3 has 12 residues. From germline, CDR1 is SEHNR and CDR2 FQNEAQ (reference sequence). CDR3 protein: CASSSEGETQYF. The CDR3 nucleotides read TGTGCCAGCAGCTCCGAGGGGGAGACCCAGTACTTC.

The rearrangement joins TRBV5-1 to TRBJ1-1; D is undetermined. Germline V gene data show CDR1 as SGHRS and CDR2 as YFSETQ. CDR3 length equals 13 residues. V lost 2 bases and J 1 base, leaving 6 bases between the germline ends. The CDR3 is CASSFSGNTEAFF. CDR3 DNA sequence: TGCGCCAGCAGCTTCTCCGGGAACACTGAAGCTTTCTTT.

The rearrangement uses TRBV7-2 and TRBJ2-2; 9 bases map to TRBD1. The CDR3 has 17 amino acids. CDR1 and CDR2 from the germline V gene are SGHTA and FQGNSA. The V gene end was trimmed by 2 bases and the J gene end by 3 bases; junction bases not matched to a gene: 7. The CDR3 region is CASSLHMTGGDTGELFF. The CDR3 DNA follows: TGTGCCAGCAGCTTACATATGACAGGGGGAGACACCGGGGAGCTGTTTTTT.